The source of this T cell receptor beta chain is a study of cytomegalovirus exposure and HLA in healthy donors. Whole-study findings and limits: Associated with HLA alleles at 0.05 false discovery rate in a later analysis were 16,951 TCR beta sequences.

Vbeta (60) and Jbeta (13) primers were used in the PCR. This table comes from immunoSEQ multiplex PCR, and its TCRdb copy is limited to in-frame clones, with some not included. The sample gives 200,000 to 250,000 clones, approximately 81% of which show up once; less than 9% is in the top ten. The CDR3 sequence is 13 residues long. Trimming took 6 bases from V and 5 from J; bases not matched to a gene: 4. CDR1 and CDR2 (germline): SGHRS, YFSETQ. This clone showed up just once. Antigen: not known. The receptor comes from a woman aged 60-70 years in good health and CMV-seropositive. The rearrangement uses TRBV5-1 and TRBJ2-5; 10 positions match TRBD2. Sequencing was performed on PBMCs. The CDR3 sequence is CASTVAGGETQYF. CDR3 bases: TGCGCCAGCACAGTAGCGGGAGGTGAGACCCAGTACTTC.